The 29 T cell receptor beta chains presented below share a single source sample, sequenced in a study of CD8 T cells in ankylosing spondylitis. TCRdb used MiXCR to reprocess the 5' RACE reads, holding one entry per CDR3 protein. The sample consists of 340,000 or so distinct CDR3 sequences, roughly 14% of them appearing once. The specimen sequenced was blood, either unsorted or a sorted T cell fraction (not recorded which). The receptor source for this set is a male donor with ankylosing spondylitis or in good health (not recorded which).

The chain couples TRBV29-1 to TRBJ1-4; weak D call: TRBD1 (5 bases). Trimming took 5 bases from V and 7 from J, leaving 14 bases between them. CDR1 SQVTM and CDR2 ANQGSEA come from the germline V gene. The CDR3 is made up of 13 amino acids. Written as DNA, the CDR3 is TGCAGCGTTAGGAGAGGGGTTGGTGAAAAACTGTTTTTT. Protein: CSVRRGVGEKLFF.

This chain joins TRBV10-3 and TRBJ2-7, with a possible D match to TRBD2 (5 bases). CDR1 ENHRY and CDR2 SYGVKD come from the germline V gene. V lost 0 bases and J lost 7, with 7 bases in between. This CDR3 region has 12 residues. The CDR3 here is CAISESWREQYF. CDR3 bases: TGTGCCATCAGTGAGTCGTGGAGGGAGCAGTACTTC.

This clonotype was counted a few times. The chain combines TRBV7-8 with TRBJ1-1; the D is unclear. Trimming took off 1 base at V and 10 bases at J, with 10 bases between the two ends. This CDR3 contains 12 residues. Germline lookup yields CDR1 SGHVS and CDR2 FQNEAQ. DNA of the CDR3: TGTGCCAGCAGCTTAGTGGGCTGGGGAGCTTTCTTT. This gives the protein CASSLVGWGAFF.

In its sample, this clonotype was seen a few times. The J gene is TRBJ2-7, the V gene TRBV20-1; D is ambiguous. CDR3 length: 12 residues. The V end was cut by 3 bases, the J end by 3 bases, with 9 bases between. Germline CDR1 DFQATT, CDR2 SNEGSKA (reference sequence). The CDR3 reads CSASTLGYEQYF. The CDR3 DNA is TGCAGTGCTAGTACTTTAGGCTACGAGCAGTACTTC.

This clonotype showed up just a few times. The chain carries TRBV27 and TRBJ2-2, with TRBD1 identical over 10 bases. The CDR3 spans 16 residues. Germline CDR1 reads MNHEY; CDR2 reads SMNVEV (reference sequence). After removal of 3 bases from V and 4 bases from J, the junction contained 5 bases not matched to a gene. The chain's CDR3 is CASSFDRGRVTGELFF. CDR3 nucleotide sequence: TGTGCCAGCAGTTTCGACAGGGGGCGGGTCACCGGGGAGCTGTTTTTT.

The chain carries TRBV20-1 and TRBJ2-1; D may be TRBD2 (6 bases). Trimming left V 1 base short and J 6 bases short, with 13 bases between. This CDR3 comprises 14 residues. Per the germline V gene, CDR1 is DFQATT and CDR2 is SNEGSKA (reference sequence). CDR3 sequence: CSARGGTLFNEQFF. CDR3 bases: TGCAGTGCTAGAGGAGGGACTCTATTCAATGAGCAGTTCTTC.

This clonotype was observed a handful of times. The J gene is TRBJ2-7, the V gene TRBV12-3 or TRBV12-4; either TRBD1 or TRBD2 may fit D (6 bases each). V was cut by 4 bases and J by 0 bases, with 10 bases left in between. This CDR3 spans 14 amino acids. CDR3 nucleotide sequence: TGTGCCAGCAGTTGGAGGGACATCTCCTACGAGCAGTACTTC. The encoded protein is CASSWRDISYEQYF.

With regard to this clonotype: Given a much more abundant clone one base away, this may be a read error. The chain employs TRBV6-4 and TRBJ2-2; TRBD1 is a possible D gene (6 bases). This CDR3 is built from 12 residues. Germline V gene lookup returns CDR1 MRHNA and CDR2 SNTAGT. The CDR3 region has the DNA TGTGCCAGCGGACAGAACACCGGGGAGCTGTCTTTT. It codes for CASGQNTGELSF.

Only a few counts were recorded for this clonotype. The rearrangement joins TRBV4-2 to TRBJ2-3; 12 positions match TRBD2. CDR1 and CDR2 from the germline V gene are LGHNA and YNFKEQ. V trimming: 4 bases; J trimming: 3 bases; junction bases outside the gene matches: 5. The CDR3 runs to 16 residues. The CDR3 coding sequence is TGTGCCAGCAGCCCTAGACTAGCGGGGGCTACAGATACGCAGTATTTT. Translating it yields CASSPRLAGATDTQYF.

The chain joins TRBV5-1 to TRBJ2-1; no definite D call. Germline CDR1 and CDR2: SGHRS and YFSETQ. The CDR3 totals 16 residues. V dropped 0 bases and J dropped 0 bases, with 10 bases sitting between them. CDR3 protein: CASSLGLPSSYNEQFF. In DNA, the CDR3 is TGCGCCAGCAGCTTGGGCCTCCCCAGCTCCTACAATGAGCAGTTCTTC.

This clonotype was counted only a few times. The CDR3 sequence is CASSYSSGTENTGELFF. The CDR3 bases are TGTGCCAGCAGTTACTCTTCTGGGACAGAGAACACCGGGGAGCTGTTTTTT. The rearrangement joins TRBV6-5 to TRBJ2-2, with TRBD1 matching over 7 bases. There are 17 residues in the CDR3. The V gene's germline CDR1 is MNHEY and CDR2 SVGAGI. With 0 bases clipped from V and 1 base from J, the junction kept 5 bases outside the gene matches.

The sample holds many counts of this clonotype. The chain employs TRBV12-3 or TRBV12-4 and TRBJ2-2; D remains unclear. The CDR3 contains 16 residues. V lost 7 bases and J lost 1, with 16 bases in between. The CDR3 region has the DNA TGTGCCAGCACCCTGATTTCTACGGGGAACACCGGGGAGCTGTTTTTT. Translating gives CASTLISTGNTGELFF.

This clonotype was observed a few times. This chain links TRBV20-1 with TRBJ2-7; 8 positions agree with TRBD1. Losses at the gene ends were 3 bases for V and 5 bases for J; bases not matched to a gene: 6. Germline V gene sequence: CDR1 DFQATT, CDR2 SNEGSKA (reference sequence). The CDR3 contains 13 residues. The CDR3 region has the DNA TGCAGTGCTAGGGGCCAGGGGGCTAACGAGCAGTACTTC. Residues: CSARGQGANEQYF.

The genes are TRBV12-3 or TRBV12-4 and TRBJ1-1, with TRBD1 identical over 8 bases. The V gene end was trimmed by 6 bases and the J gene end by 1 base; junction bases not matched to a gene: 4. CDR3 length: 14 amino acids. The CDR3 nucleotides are TGTGCCAGCAGGCTACAGGGGGGGAACACTGAAGCTTTCTTT. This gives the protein CASRLQGGNTEAFF.

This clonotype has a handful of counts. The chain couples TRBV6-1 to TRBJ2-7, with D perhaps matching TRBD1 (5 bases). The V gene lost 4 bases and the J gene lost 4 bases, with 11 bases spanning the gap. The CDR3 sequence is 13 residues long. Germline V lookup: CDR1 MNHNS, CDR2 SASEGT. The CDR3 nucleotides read TGTGCCAGCAGTGTCAGACAGCCGTACGAGCAGTACTTC. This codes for CASSVRQPYEQYF.

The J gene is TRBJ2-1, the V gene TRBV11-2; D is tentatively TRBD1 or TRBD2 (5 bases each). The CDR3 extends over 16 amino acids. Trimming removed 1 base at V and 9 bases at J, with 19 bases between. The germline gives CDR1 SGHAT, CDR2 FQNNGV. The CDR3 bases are TGTGCCAGCAGCTTAGGAGGTGGGGGAGTGTGGAGTGAGCAGTTCTTC. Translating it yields CASSLGGGGVWSEQFF.

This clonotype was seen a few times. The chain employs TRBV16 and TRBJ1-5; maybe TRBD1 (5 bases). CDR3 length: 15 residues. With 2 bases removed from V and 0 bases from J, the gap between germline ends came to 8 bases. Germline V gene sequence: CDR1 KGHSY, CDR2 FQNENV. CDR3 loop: CASSQGGTSNQPQHF. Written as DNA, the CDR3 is TGTGCCAGCAGCCAAGGGGGTACTAGCAATCAGCCCCAGCATTTT.

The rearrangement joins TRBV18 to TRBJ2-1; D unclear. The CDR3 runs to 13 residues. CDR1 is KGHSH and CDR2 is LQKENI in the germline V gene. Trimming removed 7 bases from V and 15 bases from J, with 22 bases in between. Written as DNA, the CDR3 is TGTGCCAGCTTTAAAACGGCGGAATTAGTCCGGTTCTTC. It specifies CASFKTAELVRFF.

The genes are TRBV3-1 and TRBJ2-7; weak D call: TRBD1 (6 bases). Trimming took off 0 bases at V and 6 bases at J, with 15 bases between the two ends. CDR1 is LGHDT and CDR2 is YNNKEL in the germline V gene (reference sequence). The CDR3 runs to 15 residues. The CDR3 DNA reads TGTGCCAGCAGCCAAGAACGACAGGTTTGGTCCGAGCAGTACTTC. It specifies CASSQERQVWSEQYF.

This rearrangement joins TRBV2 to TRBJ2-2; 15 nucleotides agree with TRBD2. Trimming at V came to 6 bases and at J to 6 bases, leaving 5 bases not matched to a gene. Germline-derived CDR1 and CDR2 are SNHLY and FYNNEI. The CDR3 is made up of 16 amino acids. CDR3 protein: CASRRTSGGAPGELFF. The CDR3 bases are TGTGCCAGCAGGCGGACTAGCGGGGGGGCCCCCGGGGAGCTGTTTTTT. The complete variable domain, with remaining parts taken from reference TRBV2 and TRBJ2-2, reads EPEVTQTPSHQVTQMGQEVILRCVPISNHLYFYWYRQILGQKVEFLVSFYNNEISEKSEIFDDQFSVERPDGSNFTLKIRSTKLEDSAMYFCASRRTSGGAPGELFFGEGSRLTVL.

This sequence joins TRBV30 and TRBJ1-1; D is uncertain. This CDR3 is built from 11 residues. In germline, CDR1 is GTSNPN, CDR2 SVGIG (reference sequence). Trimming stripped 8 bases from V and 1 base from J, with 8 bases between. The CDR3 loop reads CARERNTEAFF. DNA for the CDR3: TGTGCCCGGGAGAGGAACACTGAAGCTTTCTTT.

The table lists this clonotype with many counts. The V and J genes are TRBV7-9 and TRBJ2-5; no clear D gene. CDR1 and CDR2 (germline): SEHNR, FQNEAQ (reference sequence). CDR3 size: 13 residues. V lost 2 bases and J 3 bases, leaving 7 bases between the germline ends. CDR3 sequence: CASSLRREETQYF. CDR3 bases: TGTGCCAGCAGCTTAAGAAGGGAAGAGACCCAGTACTTC.

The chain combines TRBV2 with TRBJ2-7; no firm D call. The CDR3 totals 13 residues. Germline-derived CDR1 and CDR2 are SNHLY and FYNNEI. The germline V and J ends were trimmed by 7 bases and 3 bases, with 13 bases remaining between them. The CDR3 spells CASNREGSYEQYF. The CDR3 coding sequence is TGTGCCAGCAACCGAGAAGGAAGCTACGAGCAGTACTTC.

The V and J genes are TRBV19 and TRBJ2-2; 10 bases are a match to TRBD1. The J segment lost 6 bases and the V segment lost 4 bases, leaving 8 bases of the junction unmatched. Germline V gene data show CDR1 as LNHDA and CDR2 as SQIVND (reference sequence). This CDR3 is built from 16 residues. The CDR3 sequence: CASSTTGGFSAGELFF. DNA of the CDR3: TGTGCCAGTAGTACGACAGGGGGCTTTTCGGCCGGGGAGCTGTTTTTT. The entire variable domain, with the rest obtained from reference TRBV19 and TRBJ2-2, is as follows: DGGITQSPKYLFRKEGQNVTLSCEQNLNHDAMYWYRQDPGQGLRLIYYSQIVNDFQKGDIAEGYSVSREKKESFPLTVTSAQKNPTAFYLCASSTTGGFSAGELFFGEGSRLTVL.

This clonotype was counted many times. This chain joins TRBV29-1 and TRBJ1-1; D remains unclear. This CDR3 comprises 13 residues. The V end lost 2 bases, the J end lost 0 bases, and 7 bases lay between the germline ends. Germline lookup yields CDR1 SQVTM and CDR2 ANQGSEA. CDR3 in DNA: TGCAGCGTTGAAAGGCGGTTGAACACTGAAGCTTTCTTT. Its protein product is CSVERRLNTEAFF.

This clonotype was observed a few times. This CDR3 is CASSSGLAGEADTQYF. CDR3 DNA sequence: TGCGCCAGCAGCTCGGGACTAGCGGGAGAGGCAGATACGCAGTATTTT. The V call is TRBV5-1, the J call TRBJ2-3; TRBD2 aligns across 14 bases. The V and J ends lost 3 bases and 4 bases, in that order; junction bases with no gene match: 4. CDR3 length: 16 amino acids. Germline V gene lookup returns CDR1 SGHRS and CDR2 YFSETQ.

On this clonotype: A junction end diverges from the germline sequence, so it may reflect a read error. The CDR3 here is CASSEEGRGSSYNEQFF. CDR3 bases: TGTGCCAGCAGCGAAGAAGGGCGGGGGAGCTCCTACAATGAGCAGTTCTTC. The chain employs TRBV3-1 and TRBJ2-1, with 7 positions matching TRBD2. The CDR3 loop spans 17 amino acids. In germline, CDR1 is LGHDT, CDR2 YNNKEL (reference sequence).

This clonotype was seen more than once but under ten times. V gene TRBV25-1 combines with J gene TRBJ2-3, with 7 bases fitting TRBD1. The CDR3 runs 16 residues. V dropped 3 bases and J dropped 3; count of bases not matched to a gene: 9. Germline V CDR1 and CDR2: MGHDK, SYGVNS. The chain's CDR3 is CASSEASRGLTDTQYF. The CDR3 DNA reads TGTGCCAGCAGTGAGGCGTCAAGGGGGCTAACAGATACGCAGTATTTT.

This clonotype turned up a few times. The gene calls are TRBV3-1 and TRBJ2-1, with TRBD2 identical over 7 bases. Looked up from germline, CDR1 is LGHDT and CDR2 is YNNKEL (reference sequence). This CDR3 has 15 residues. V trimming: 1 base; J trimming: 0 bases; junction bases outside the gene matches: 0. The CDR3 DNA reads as TGTGCCAGCAGCCAAGGGACTAGCTCCTACAATGAGCAGTTCTTC. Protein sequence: CASSQGTSSYNEQFF.